This T cell receptor (beta chain) was recovered during a study of blood T cell repertoires in COVID-19. Original methodology: The assay estimated nucleated cells by amplifying reference gene primers. The protocol was immunoSEQ multiplex PCR, while the TCRdb copy is restricted to in-frame clones and leaves out a portion. V and J calls and clone size are as listed in that table; D and trimming were resolved from the DNA. The sample carries 75,000 to 100,000 clones, around 85% recorded once. The clonotype comes from a man aged 60-69 years with acute or convalescent COVID-19. Sequences were obtained from peripheral blood.

Here the CDR3 DNA reads TGTGCCAGCAGCCAGCGGCTGGGACAGGGTTTTCGTGGCTACACCTTC. Amino acid sequence: CASSQRLGQGFRGYTF. V and J are TRBV14 and TRBJ1-2; 9 bases agree with TRBD1. The CDR3 sequence is 16 residues long. Trimming at V came to 3 bases and at J to 7 bases, leaving 12 bases not matched to a gene. CDR1 SGHDN and CDR2 FVKESK come from the germline V gene.